Listed below are T cell receptor beta chains from one sample, sequenced in a study of cytomegalovirus exposure and HLA in healthy donors. Generated by immunoSEQ multiplex PCR, the TCRdb table keeps only in-frame clones and is missing some. The sample comprises over 100,000 clones, around 82% of which are singletons, and 1.5% to 2% rests with the top ten. The source material was PBMCs. Receptor source: a woman aged 40 to 50 in good health and CMV-seronegative. Each CDR3 is given with its conserved first and last residue. A D gene is named only where the DNA matches it firmly. The size of a clone is reported for some rows only, either as once, few or many, or as a class for expanded clones.

d_gene,j_gene,abundance,v_gene,CDR3nt,CDR3aa
.,TRBJ1-4,.,TRBV9,TGTGCCAGCAGCGTAGGGGACATAGGGAATGAAAAACTGTTTTTT,CASSVGDIGNEKLFF
TRBD1,TRBJ1-2,.,TRBV9,TGTGCCAGCAGCGTACTTCCGGACAGGGACGGCTACACCTTC,CASSVLPDRDGYTF
TRBD1,TRBJ1-3,.,TRBV6-5,TGTGCCAGCAGTTACTCTCCCCCAGGGGGCCTGTGGACCATATATTTT,CASSYSPPGGLWTIYF
.,TRBJ2-1,.,TRBV7-8,TGTGCCAGCAGCTCCTCCATAGCGGTGAGCTCCTACAATGAGCAGTTCTTC,CASSSSIAVSSYNEQFF
.,TRBJ2-3,.,TRBV15,TGTGCCACCAGCAGGCTAACCCCCACAGATACGCAGTATTTT,CATSRLTPTDTQYF
TRBD1,TRBJ2-3,.,TRBV28,TGTGCCAGCAGTTTTCGGGACAGGGGTCATATCGATACGCAGTATTTT,CASSFRDRGHIDTQYF
.,TRBJ2-1,.,TRBV14,TGTGCCAGCAGCGTGGCGGGCTCCTACAATGAGCAGTTCTTC,CASSVAGSYNEQFF
.,TRBJ1-1,.,TRBV12-5,TGTGCTAGTGGTTTGGGAGGGGGAGGGGAAGCTTTCTTT,CASGLGGGGEAFF
.,TRBJ1-2,.,TRBV5-6,TGTGCCAGCAGCTTGGGGTCAGGGTCCTATGGCTACACCTTC,CASSLGSGSYGYTF
.,TRBJ2-1,.,TRBV6-6,TGTGCCAGCAGTTACTGGGGTGGAGGTGACAATGAGCAGTTCTTC,CASSYWGGGDNEQFF
TRBD2,TRBJ2-1,.,TRBV27,TGTGCCAGCAGCTATACCGGACTAGCGGGAGTAAATGAGCAGTTCTTC,CASSYTGLAGVNEQFF
TRBD2,TRBJ2-1,.,TRBV7-8,TGTGCCAGCAGCATCCTAGCGGGACGCGACAATGAGCAGTTCTTC,CASSILAGRDNEQFF
TRBD2,TRBJ2-3,.,TRBV29-1,TGCAGCGTTGAAGTGGTAAGCGGGAGGTGGTTTTCGGCAGATACGCAGTATTTT,CSVEVVSGRWFSADTQYF
TRBD1,TRBJ1-4,.,TRBV5-4,TGTGCCAGCAGCCCGGGACAGGATTATGAAAAACTGTTTTTT,CASSPGQDYEKLFF
.,TRBJ1-1,.,TRBV18,TGTGCCAGCTCACCAGGAGGGGTCACTGAAGCTTTCTTT,CASSPGGVTEAFF
.,TRBJ2-1,.,TRBV14,TGTGCCAGCAGCCCCAATCCAGGTGGTGCTCAGTTCTTC,CASSPNPGGAQFF
.,TRBJ2-3,.,TRBV7-9,TGTGCCAGCAGCTTAGGTCCCGATGCGGTTAGCACAGATACGCAGTATTTT,CASSLGPDAVSTDTQYF
.,TRBJ2-3,.,TRBV7-9,TGTGCCAGCAGCTTAGTTGCGGCAGCGGATACGCAGTATTTT,CASSLVAAADTQYF
.,TRBJ2-1,.,TRBV4-1,TGCGCCAGCAGTTCCTCCTCCGGGAAGAGCTCCTACAATGAGCAGTTCTTC,CASSSSSGKSSYNEQFF
.,TRBJ1-6,.,TRBV6-1,TGTGCCAGCAGTGAATCCTACAGGGTTGTTTCACCCCTCCACTTT,CASSESYRVVSPLHF
.,TRBJ2-1,.,TRBV6-6,TGTGCCAGCAGTTACGGGCCAGTTAACTACAATGAGCAGTTCTTC,CASSYGPVNYNEQFF
TRBD2,TRBJ2-2,.,TRBV5-1,TGCGCCAGCAGCTCCCCGAGAAGCGGGACCGCGAACACCGGGGAGCTGTTTTTT,CASSSPRSGTANTGELFF
TRBD1,TRBJ1-2,once,TRBV4-1,TGCGCCAGCAGCCCAGCCATACAGGGGGTCTATGGCTACACCTTC,CASSPAIQGVYGYTF
TRBD1,TRBJ2-7,.,TRBV27,TGTGCCAGCAGTTTAGGGACAGGGGGCCTCTACGAGCAGTACTTC,CASSLGTGGLYEQYF
TRBD1,TRBJ1-3,few,TRBV19,TGTGCCAGTAGCCGGGGACAGGGTGGAAACACCATATATTTT,CASSRGQGGNTIYF
.,TRBJ2-5,.,TRBV11-2,TGTGCCAGCAGCGCCCGGGAGACCCAGTACTTC,CASSARETQYF